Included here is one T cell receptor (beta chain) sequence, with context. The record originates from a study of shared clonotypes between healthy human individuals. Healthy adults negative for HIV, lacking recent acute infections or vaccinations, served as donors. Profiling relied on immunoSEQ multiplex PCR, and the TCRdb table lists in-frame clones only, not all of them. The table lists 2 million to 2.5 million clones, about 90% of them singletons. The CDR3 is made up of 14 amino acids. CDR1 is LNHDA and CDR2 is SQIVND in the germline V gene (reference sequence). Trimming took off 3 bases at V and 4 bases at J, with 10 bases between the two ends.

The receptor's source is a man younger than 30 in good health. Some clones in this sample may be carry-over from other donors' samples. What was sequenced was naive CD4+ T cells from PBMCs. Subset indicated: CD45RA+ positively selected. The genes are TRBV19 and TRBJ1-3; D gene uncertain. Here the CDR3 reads CASSIDRVGNTIYF. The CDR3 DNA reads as TGTGCCAGTAGTATTGATCGCGTGGGAAACACCATATATTTT.